Presented here are 25 T cell receptor beta chains from one specimen sequenced in a study of CD8 T cells in ankylosing spondylitis. TCRdb passed the 5' RACE reads through MiXCR, listing each CDR3 protein once. The sample consists of 750,000 to 850,000 distinct CDR3 sequences, roughly 12% of them appearing once. Study-level findings and limits: Typical of ankylosing spondylitis blood, it appeared, was a TCR beta motif of under 10 highly homologous variants.

Antigen specificity for these receptors is unknown. What was sequenced was blood, either unsorted or a sorted T cell fraction (not recorded which). The source is a male donor with ankylosing spondylitis.

The genes are TRBV15 and TRBJ1-3; D unresolved. The CDR3 totals 14 residues. CDR1 is LNHNV and CDR2 is YYDKDF in the germline V gene (reference sequence). Between the trimmed V and J ends, which lost 8 bases and 0 bases, there was a span of 11 bases. The CDR3 region has the DNA TGTGCCACCCGAAAGGGTTTCTCTGGAAACACCATATATTTT. This translates into CATRKGFSGNTIYF.

As DNA, the CDR3 is TGTGCCAGCAGTTTATCAGGGCGCTCGTGGAGCAATCAGCCCCAGCATTTT. It encodes CASSLSGRSWSNQPQHF. The chain has TRBV28 and TRBJ1-5; D perhaps matches TRBD1 (5 bases). The V gene lost 1 base and the J gene lost 1 base, with 14 bases spanning the gap. The CDR3 covers 17 residues. Germline lookup yields CDR1 MDHEN and CDR2 SYDVKM.

This clonotype was counted between two and nine times. The rearrangement uses TRBV27 and TRBJ2-1, with a tentative D call TRBD2 (5 bases). The germline V gene has CDR1 MNHEY and CDR2 SMNVEV (reference sequence). The V end lost 8 bases, the J end lost 4 bases, and 18 bases lay between the germline ends. This CDR3 comprises 15 residues. The CDR3: CASRVDSPPYNEQFF. The CDR3 DNA reads as TGTGCCAGCCGAGTGGACTCCCCGCCGTACAATGAGCAGTTCTTC.

The rearrangement links TRBV28 to TRBJ1-2, with D perhaps matching TRBD1 (6 bases). V lost 4 bases to trimming and J lost 6 bases, with 12 bases between them. The CDR3 covers 13 residues. Germline V lookup: CDR1 MDHEN, CDR2 SYDVKM. The CDR3 protein is CASSSHRVNGYTF. The CDR3 coding sequence is TGTGCCAGCAGTTCCCACAGGGTAAATGGCTACACCTTC.

The chain couples TRBV20-1 to TRBJ2-4, with D perhaps matching TRBD1 (6 bases). CDR1 is DFQATT, CDR2 SNEGSKA, per germline (reference sequence). Trimming cost V 6 bases and J 2 bases, with 14 bases left between them. This CDR3 contains 14 residues. The CDR3 here is CSALRGWTKNIQYF. As DNA, the CDR3 is TGCAGTGCCCTAAGGGGGTGGACCAAAAACATTCAGTACTTC.

In this sample, this clonotype turned up a few times. The rearrangement joins TRBV7-2 to TRBJ1-3; D not certain. Germline V gene lookup returns CDR1 SGHTA and CDR2 FQGNSA. The CDR3 contains 16 residues. The V gene lost 1 base and the J gene lost 0 bases, with 10 bases spanning the gap. The CDR3 region is CASSLVDVSSGNTIYF. The CDR3 DNA sequence: TGTGCCAGCAGCTTAGTGGACGTAAGCTCTGGAAACACCATATATTTT.

This clonotype was recorded only once. The chain couples TRBV5-1 to TRBJ1-2; D is possibly TRBD1 (6 bases). CDR3 length: 14 residues. The V end lost 0 bases, the J end lost 3 bases, and 9 bases lay between the germline ends. Germline assignment: CDR1 SGHRS and CDR2 YFSETQ. CDR3 bases: TGCGCCAGCAGCTTGGACAGGGCCTACTATGGCTACACCTTC. It specifies CASSLDRAYYGYTF.

This clonotype was recorded a few times. The V gene is TRBV12-3 or TRBV12-4, the J gene TRBJ2-2; tentative D call: TRBD1 (6 bases). This CDR3 has 17 amino acids. V was clipped by 3 bases and J by 3 bases, with 17 bases between them. CDR3 coding DNA: TGTGCCAGCAGTTTCAGGGGCGATACTTACGACACCGGGGAGCTGTTTTTT. This translates into CASSFRGDTYDTGELFF.

This clonotype has just a few counts. The CDR3 sequence: CSAGLPLHF. Here the CDR3 DNA reads TGCAGTGCTGGTCTCCCCCTCCACTTT. The chain carries TRBV20-1 and TRBJ1-6, with D uncertain. Per germline, CDR1 DFQATT and CDR2 SNEGSKA (reference sequence). Trimming took off 5 bases at V and 13 bases at J, with 6 bases between the two ends. CDR3 length: 9 residues.

This clonotype was observed at least ten times. CDR3 protein: CASGRRENNEQFF. Written as DNA, the CDR3 is TGTGCCAGCGGTAGGCGGGAGAACAATGAGCAGTTCTTC. The gene calls are TRBV6-1 and TRBJ2-1, with 7 bases matching TRBD2. Germline assignment: CDR1 MNHNS and CDR2 SASEGT. The ends lost 8 bases at V and 5 bases at J; junction bases unmatched: 6. This CDR3 contains 13 residues.

This clonotype was observed many times. The rearrangement uses TRBV7-2 and TRBJ1-4; D may be TRBD1 (5 bases). Trimming removed 1 base at V and 6 bases at J, with 12 bases between. Germline CDR1 and CDR2: SGHTA and FQGNSA. The CDR3 has 15 amino acids. CDR3: CASSLEQGRDEKLFF. CDR3 coding DNA: TGTGCCAGCAGCTTAGAGCAGGGCCGAGATGAAAAACTGTTTTTT.

J is TRBJ1-1 and V is TRBV7-2; TRBD1 agrees at 8 bases. Germline V gene sequence: CDR1 SGHTA, CDR2 FQGNSA. With V trimmed by 5 bases and J by 8 bases, 10 bases remained unmatched. The CDR3 totals 14 residues. Here the CDR3 DNA reads TGTGCCAGCAGCCCAGGGGACAGGAAACCCGAAGCTTTCTTT. It specifies CASSPGDRKPEAFF.

This clonotype was seen a few times. The chain has TRBV5-1 and TRBJ1-2; D may be TRBD1 (5 bases). Germline CDR1 is SGHRS and CDR2 is YFSETQ. CDR3 length: 15 amino acids. Trimming removed 4 bases from V and 5 bases from J, with 18 bases in between. CDR3 sequence (DNA): TGCGCCAGCAGCCCCCGCGACGTTTCAGGGTATGGCTACACCTTC. The encoded protein is CASSPRDVSGYGYTF.

This clonotype was detected a few times. The V gene is TRBV20-1, the J gene TRBJ2-3; 7 bases match TRBD2. V gave up 3 bases and J gave up 0 bases; unmatched junction bases: 3. This CDR3 has 14 residues. The germline gives CDR1 DFQATT, CDR2 SNEGSKA (reference sequence). CDR3 sequence: CSASPSGSTDTQYF. Here the CDR3 DNA reads TGCAGTGCTAGTCCTAGCGGAAGCACAGATACGCAGTATTTT.

This clonotype was seen at least ten times. CDR3 sequence (DNA): TGCGCCAGCAGCTTGGAGGGACAGGGAGTCAACGAGCAGTACTTC. It yields the protein CASSLEGQGVNEQYF. This chain joins TRBV5-1 and TRBJ2-7, with 9 bases matching TRBD1. The ends lost 0 bases at V and 5 bases at J; junction bases unmatched: 6. Germline V gene lookup returns CDR1 SGHRS and CDR2 YFSETQ. The length of the CDR3 is 15 residues.

The J gene is TRBJ2-5, the V gene TRBV18; D uncertain. The CDR3 is made up of 11 amino acids. Germline V lookup: CDR1 KGHSH, CDR2 LQKENI. The V end was cut by 5 bases, the J end by 5 bases, with 6 bases between. CDR3 coding DNA: TGTGCCAGCTCAGGGGTCGAGACCCAGTACTTC. This gives the protein CASSGVETQYF.

This chain links TRBV5-1 with TRBJ2-6; 7 bases are shared with TRBD1. The CDR3 runs to 15 residues. Germline assignment: CDR1 SGHRS and CDR2 YFSETQ. V lost 2 bases and J lost 4; bases outside the gene matches: 3. In nucleotides, the CDR3 is TGCGCCAGCAGCTTAGAGGGGGCCGGGGCCAACGTCCTGACTTTC. This encodes CASSLEGAGANVLTF.

This clonotype has ten or more counts. The rearrangement joins TRBV5-5 to TRBJ1-2, with D unclear. Between the trimmed V and J ends, which lost 1 base and 4 bases, there was a span of 11 bases. Germline assignment: CDR1 SGHKS and CDR2 YYEKEE (reference sequence). The length of the CDR3 is 14 residues. The CDR3 loop is CASSLSMAGYGYTF. CDR3 nucleotide sequence: TGTGCCAGCAGCTTGTCTATGGCGGGCTATGGCTACACCTTC.

There are a few counts of this clonotype. The chain recombines TRBV7-2 with TRBJ2-7; 10 nucleotides align to TRBD2. The length of the CDR3 is 14 residues. V lost 5 bases to trimming and J lost 4 bases; unmatched junction nucleotides: 5. Germline CDR1 reads SGHTA; CDR2 reads FQGNSA. CDR3 bases: TGTGCCAGCAGCAATAGCGGGGGGAGATACGAGCAGTACTTC. It encodes CASSNSGGRYEQYF.

This chain links TRBV12-3 or TRBV12-4 with TRBJ1-5, with D perhaps TRBD1 (6 bases). The CDR3 is made up of 14 amino acids. V was shortened by 5 bases and J by 11 bases, with 19 bases between the two germline ends. Here the CDR3 reads CASSGRLGALAQHF. Here the CDR3 DNA reads TGTGCCAGCAGTGGCCGGTTGGGGGCTTTAGCCCAGCATTTT.

The V and J genes are TRBV3-1 and TRBJ2-3, with 7 nucleotides matching TRBD1. The CDR3 runs to 14 residues. Germline loops: CDR1 LGHDT, CDR2 YNNKEL (reference sequence). Unmatched junction bases numbered 4, after V lost 2 bases and J lost 5 bases. DNA of the CDR3: TGTGCCAGCAGCCAACTACAGGGGTTAGATACGCAGTATTTT. Translation: CASSQLQGLDTQYF.

This clonotype was counted many times. This chain uses TRBV15 with TRBJ1-4, with D uncertain. Looked up from germline, CDR1 is LNHNV and CDR2 is YYDKDF (reference sequence). V lost 0 bases to trimming and J lost 3 bases, with 8 bases between them. This CDR3 is built from 15 residues. Here the CDR3 reads CATSRDRPPNEKLFF. CDR3 nucleotide sequence: TGTGCCACCAGCAGAGACAGACCACCTAATGAAAAACTGTTTTTT.

This rearrangement joins TRBV29-1 to TRBJ1-1; D is unclear. CDR1 and CDR2 from the germline V gene are SQVTM and ANQGSEA. V was pared by 6 bases and J by 6 bases, with 23 bases between. The CDR3 totals 15 residues. In DNA form, the CDR3 reads TGCAGCGTCACCCCCCTGGCAGCGCGGGATTCTGAAGCTTTCTTT. Its translation is CSVTPLAARDSEAFF.

This clonotype occurred a few times. The J gene is TRBJ2-3, the V gene TRBV18; unclear D gene. The CDR3 extends over 16 amino acids. CDR1 and CDR2 from the germline V gene are KGHSH and LQKENI. With 3 bases removed from V and 2 bases from J, the gap between germline ends came to 15 bases. CDR3: CASSPFSGDLTDTQYF. CDR3 nucleotide sequence: TGTGCCAGCTCACCTTTCTCAGGAGACCTCACAGATACGCAGTATTTT.

The chain links TRBV7-2 to TRBJ2-5; D is ambiguous. Between the trimmed V and J ends, which lost 2 bases and 7 bases, there was a span of 8 bases. The CDR3 spans 12 residues. Germline V gene sequence: CDR1 SGHTA, CDR2 FQGNSA. The CDR3 reads CASSLISMTQYF. Written as DNA, the CDR3 is TGTGCCAGCAGCTTAATTTCGATGACCCAGTACTTC.